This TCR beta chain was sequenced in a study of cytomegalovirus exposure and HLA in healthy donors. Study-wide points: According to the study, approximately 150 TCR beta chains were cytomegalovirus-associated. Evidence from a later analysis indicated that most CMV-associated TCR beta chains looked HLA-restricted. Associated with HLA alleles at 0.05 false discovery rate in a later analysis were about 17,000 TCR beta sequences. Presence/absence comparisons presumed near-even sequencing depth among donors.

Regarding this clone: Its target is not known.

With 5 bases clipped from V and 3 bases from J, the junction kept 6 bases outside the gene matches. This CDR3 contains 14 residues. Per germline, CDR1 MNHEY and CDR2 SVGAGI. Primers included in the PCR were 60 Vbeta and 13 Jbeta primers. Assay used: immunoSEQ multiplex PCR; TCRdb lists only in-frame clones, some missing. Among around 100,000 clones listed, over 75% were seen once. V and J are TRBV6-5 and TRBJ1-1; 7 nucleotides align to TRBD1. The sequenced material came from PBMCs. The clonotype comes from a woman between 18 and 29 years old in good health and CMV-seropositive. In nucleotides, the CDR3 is TGTGCCAGCAGTAAACAGGGGCCATACACTGAAGCTTTCTTT. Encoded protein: CASSKQGPYTEAFF.